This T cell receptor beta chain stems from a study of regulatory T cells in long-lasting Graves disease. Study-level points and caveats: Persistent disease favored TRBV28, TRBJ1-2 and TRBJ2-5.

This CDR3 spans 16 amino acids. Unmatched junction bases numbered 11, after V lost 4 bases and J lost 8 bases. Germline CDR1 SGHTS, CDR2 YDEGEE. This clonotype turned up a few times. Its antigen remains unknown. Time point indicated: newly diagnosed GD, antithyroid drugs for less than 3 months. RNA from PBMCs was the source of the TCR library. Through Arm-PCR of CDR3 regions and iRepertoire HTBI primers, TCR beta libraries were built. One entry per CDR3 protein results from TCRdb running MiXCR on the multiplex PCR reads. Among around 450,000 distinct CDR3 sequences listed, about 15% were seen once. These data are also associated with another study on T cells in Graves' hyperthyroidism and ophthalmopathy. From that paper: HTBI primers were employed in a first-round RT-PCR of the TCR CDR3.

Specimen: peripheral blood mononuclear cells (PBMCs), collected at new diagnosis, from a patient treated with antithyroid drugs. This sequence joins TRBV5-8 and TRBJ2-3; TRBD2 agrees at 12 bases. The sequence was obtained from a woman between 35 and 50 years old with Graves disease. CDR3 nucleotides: TGTGCCAGCAGCCGAAGCCGACTAGCGGGAGAGAGTACGCAGTATTTT. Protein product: CASSRSRLAGESTQYF.